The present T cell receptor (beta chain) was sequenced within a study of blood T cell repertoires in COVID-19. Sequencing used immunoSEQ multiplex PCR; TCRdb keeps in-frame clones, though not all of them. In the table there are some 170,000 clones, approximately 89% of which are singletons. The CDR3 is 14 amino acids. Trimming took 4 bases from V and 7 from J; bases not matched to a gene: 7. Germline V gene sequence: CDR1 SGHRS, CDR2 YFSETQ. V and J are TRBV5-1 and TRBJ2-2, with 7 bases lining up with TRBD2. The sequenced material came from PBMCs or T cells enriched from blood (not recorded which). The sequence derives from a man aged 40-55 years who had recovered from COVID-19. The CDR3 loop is CASSGLGLNGELFF. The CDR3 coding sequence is TGCGCCAGCAGCGGACTAGGTTTAAACGGGGAGCTGTTTTTT. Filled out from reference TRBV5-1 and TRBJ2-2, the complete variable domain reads KAGVTQTPRYLIKTRGQQVTLSCSPISGHRSVSWYQQTPGQGLQFLFEYFSETQRNKGNFPGRFSGRQFSNSRSEMNVSTLELGDSALYLCASSGLGLNGELFFGEGSRLTVL.